This T cell receptor beta chain was identified in a study of CXCR3-negative and CXCR3-positive naive CD8 T cells. Whole-study results and caveats: TRB CDR3 hydrophobicity was greater in CXCR3-positive naive cells than in CXCR3-negative naive cells.

Per germline, CDR1 SGHAT and CDR2 FQNNGV. The CDR3 contains 17 residues. Carrying UMI labels, the TRB cDNA libraries were prepared through 5' RACE. TCRdb re-called the 5' RACE reads and catalogs CDR3 proteins one per entry, DNA excluded. The sample table includes about 110,000 distinct CDR3 sequences. Remarks on this clonotype: The target antigen is unknown.

The clonotype comes from a human donor in good health. Some clones in this sample may be carry-over from other donors' samples. V usage is TRBV11-2 and J usage is TRBJ2-1; without DNA, the TCRdb call of TRBD2 cannot be checked. The sample consisted of naive CXCR3+ CD8+ T cells from blood. Subset here: CD45RO-CCR7+CD27+CD95- naive CD8+ T cells expressing CXCR3 (TNR3+). The CDR3 is CASSLSAGVGTYNEQFF.